This TCR beta chain is from a study of shared clonotypes between healthy human individuals. Study-wide points: The study found lower generation probabilities in non-shared clonotypes than in those shared by all four donors. Naive subsets typically showed greater estimated richness than memory subsets.

Comment on this clone: Its antigen is unknown.

Deep was the level used in running the assay. Genomic DNA of each subset was evenly split across several immunoSEQ plates. The assay was immunoSEQ multiplex PCR, and TCRdb's table has in-frame clones only and misses some. This table holds over a million clones, 75% found once. Germline loops: CDR1 LNHDA, CDR2 SQIVND (reference sequence). Trimming removed 10 bases from V and 3 bases from J; junction bases left unmatched: 12. This CDR3 has 15 amino acids. The sample taken for sequencing was memory CD4+ T cells sorted from blood. Noted subset: CD45RA-negative fraction. V usage is TRBV19 and J usage is TRBJ2-3; 8 bases align to TRBD2. This receptor was taken from a man between 18 and 29 years old in good health. In DNA form, the CDR3 reads TGTGCCACCCAACCCATCGGGGGGGGAACAGATACGCAGTATTTT. It is translated as CATQPIGGGTDTQYF. Drawing the rest from reference TRBV19 and TRBJ2-3, the complete variable domain is DGGITQSPKYLFRKEGQNVTLSCEQNLNHDAMYWYRQDPGQGLRLIYYSQIVNDFQKGDIAEGYSVSREKKESFPLTVTSAQKNPTAFYLCATQPIGGGTDTQYFGPGTRLTVL.